The 2 T cell receptor beta chains reported below all come from one sample, sequenced in a study of blood T cell repertoires in COVID-19. Generated by immunoSEQ multiplex PCR, the TCRdb table keeps only in-frame clones and is missing some. The data show some 90,000 clones, 75% to 90% seen once. The specimen sequenced was peripheral blood. All receptors come from a woman of 80 years or more with active COVID-19.

The rearrangement links TRBV5-8 to TRBJ1-4, with TRBD1 matching over 9 bases. The CDR3 loop spans 16 amino acids. Germline-derived CDR1 and CDR2 are SGHTS and YDEGEE. Unmatched junction bases numbered 4, after V lost 4 bases and J lost 0 bases. CDR3 in DNA: TGTGCCAGCAGCACCCGACAGGGGGCAACTAATGAAAAACTGTTTTTT. Its protein is CASSTRQGATNEKLFF.

This chain links TRBV20-1 with TRBJ2-7; 8 bases fit TRBD2. The CDR3 is 15 amino acids. Germline CDR1 and CDR2: DFQATT and SNEGSKA (reference sequence). V was clipped by 3 bases and J by 6 bases; unmatched bases: 13. The CDR3 coding sequence is TGCAGTGCTAGTCGCAGCGGGAGTCGTAGTTCCGAGCAGTACTTC. This sequence encodes CSASRSGSRSSEQYF.